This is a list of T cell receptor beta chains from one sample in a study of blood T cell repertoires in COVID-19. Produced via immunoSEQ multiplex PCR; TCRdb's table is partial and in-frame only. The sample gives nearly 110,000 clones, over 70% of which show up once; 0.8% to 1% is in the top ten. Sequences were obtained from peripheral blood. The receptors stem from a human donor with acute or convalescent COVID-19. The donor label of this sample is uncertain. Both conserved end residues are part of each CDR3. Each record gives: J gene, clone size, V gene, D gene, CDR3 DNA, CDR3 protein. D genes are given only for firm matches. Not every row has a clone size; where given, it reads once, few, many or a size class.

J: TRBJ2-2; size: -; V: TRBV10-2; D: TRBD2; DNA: TGCGCCAGCAGTCCAAGCGGGGGGGCCGTCGGGGAGCTGTTTTTT; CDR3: CASSPSGGAVGELFF
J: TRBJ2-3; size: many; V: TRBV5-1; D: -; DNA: TGCGCCAGCAGCTTGGAACTAAGAAGCACAGATACGCAGTATTTT; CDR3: CASSLELRSTDTQYF
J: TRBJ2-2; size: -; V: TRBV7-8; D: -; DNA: TGTGCCAGCAGCTTTTCAGGAGCGGACACCGGGGAGCTGTTTTTT; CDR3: CASSFSGADTGELFF
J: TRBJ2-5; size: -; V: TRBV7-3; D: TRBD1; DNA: TGTGCCAGCAGCCCGCGAAAGACAGGGGAAGGAGAGACCCAGTACTTC; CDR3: CASSPRKTGEGETQYF
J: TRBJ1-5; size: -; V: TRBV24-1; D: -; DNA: TGTGCCACCGGCGCGGGCGGCAATCAGCCCCAGCATTTT; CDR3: CATGAGGNQPQHF
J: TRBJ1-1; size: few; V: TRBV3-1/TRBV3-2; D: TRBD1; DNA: TGTGCCAGCAGCGACAGGGTCACTGAAGCTTTCTTT; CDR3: CASSDRVTEAFF
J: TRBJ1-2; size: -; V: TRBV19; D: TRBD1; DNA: TGTGCCAGTAGTGAAAACAGGGGTAACTATGGCTACACCTTC; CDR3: CASSENRGNYGYTF
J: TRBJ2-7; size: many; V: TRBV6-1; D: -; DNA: TGTGCCAGCAGTGAAGCGCTCGTCAGTTCAGGCGAGCAGTACTTC; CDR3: CASSEALVSSGEQYF
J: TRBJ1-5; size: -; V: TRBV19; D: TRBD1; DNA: TGTGCCAGTAGAGAACCGGGACAGGGGGAAGGTCAGCCCCAGCATTTT; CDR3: CASREPGQGEGQPQHF
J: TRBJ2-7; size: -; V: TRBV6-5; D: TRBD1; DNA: TGTGCCAGCAGCGAGTGGACAGGGGGCATCTACGAGCAGTACTTC; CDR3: CASSEWTGGIYEQYF